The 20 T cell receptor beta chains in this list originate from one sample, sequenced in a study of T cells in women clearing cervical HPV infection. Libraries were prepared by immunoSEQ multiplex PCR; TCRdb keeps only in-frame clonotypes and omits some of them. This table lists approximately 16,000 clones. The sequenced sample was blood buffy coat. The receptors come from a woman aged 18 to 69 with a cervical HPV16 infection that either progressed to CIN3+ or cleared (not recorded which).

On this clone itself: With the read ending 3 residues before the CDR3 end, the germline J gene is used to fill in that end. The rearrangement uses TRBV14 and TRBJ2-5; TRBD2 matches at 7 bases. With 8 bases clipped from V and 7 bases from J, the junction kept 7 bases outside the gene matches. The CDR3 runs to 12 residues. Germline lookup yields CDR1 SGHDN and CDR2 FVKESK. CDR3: CASPRDYGTQYF. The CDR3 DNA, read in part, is TGTGCCAGCCCTCGGGACTATGGGACC.

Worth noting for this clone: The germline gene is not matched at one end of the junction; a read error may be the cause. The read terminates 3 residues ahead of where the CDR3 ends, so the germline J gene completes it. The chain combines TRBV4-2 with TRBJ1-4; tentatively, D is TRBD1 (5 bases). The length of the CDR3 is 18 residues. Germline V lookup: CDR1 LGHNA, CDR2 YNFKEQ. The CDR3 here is CASSQDPVRPDIHEKLFF. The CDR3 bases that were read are TGCGCCAGCAGCCAAGATCCAGTTCGTCCGGACATACATGAAAAA.

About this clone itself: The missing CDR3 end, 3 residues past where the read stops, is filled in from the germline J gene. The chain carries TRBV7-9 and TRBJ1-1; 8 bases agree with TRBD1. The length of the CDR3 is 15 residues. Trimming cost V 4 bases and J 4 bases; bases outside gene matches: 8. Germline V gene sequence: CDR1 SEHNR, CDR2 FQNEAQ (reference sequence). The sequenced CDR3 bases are TGTGCCAGCAGCTCCCGTTTGACAGGGGTCACTGAA. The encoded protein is CASSSRLTGVTE. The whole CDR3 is CASSSRLTGVTEAFF.

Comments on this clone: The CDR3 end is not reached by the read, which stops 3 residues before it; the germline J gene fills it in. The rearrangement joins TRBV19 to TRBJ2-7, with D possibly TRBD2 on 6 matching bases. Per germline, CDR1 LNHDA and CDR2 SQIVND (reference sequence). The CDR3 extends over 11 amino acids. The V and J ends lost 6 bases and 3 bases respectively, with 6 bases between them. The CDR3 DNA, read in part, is TGTGCCAGTAGGCGGGGCTACGAG. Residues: CASRRGYE. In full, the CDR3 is CASRRGYEQYF. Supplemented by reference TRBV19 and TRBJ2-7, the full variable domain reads DGGITQSPKYLFRKEGQNVTLSCEQNLNHDAMYWYRQDPGQGLRLIYYSQIVNDFQKGDIAEGYSVSREKKESFPLTVTSAQKNPTAFYLCASRRGYEQYFGPGTRLTVT.

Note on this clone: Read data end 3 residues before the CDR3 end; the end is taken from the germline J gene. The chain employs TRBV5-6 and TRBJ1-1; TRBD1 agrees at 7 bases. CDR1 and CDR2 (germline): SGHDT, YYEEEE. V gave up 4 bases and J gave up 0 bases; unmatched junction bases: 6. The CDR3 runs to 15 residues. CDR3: CASSTPGQMNTEAFF. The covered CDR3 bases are TGTGCCAGCAGCACCCCGGGACAGATGAACACTGAA. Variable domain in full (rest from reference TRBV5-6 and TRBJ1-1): DAGVTQSPTHLIKTRGQQVTLRCSPKSGHDTVSWYQQALGQGPQFIFQYYEEEERQRGNFPDRFSGHQFPNYSSELNVNALLLGDSALYLCASSTPGQMNTEAFFGQGTRLTVV.

Incomplete CDR3 DNA: TGTGCCAGCAGCAGAGGGGGGGACACCGGGGAG. This codes for CASSRGGDTGE. From start to end, the CDR3 is CASSRGGDTGELFF. The chain uses TRBV7-7 and TRBJ2-2, with D possibly being TRBD2 (7 bases). The CDR3 goes on 3 residues after the read ends, and that part is filled in from the germline J gene. Germline loops: CDR1 SSHAT, CDR2 FNYEAQ (reference sequence). V lost 5 bases and J lost 3, with 10 bases in between. The CDR3 covers 14 residues.

CDR3 DNA (partial): TGTGCCAGCAGCGTAGGAATTAGCGGGGGTTACAATGAG. Its translation is CASSVGISGGYNE. The complete CDR3 sequence is CASSVGISGGYNEQFF. The V call is TRBV9, the J call TRBJ2-1, with TRBD2 identical over 9 bases. Read data end 3 residues before the CDR3 end; the end is taken from the germline J gene. Losses at the gene ends were 0 bases for V and 4 bases for J; bases not matched to a gene: 5. The CDR3 covers 16 residues. The germline CDR1 and CDR2 sequences are SGDLS and YYNGEE.

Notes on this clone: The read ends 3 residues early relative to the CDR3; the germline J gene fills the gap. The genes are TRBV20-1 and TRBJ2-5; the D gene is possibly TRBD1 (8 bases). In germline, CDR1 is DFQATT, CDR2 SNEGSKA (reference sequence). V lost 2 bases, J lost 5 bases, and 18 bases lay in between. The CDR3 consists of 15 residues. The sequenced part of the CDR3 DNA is TGCAGTGCTAGATATGTCGACAGGGGAGGGGAGACC. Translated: CSARYVDRGGET. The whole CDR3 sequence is CSARYVDRGGETQYF.

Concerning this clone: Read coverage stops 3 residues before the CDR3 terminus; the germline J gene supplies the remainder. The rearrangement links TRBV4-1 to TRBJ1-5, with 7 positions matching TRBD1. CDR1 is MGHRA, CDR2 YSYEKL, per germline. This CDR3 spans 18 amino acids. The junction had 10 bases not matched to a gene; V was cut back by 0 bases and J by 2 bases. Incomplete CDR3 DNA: TGCGCCAGCAGCCAAGAGTGGTCTCACAGGGGTGGCAATCAGCCC. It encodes CASSQEWSHRGGNQP. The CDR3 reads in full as CASSQEWSHRGGNQPQHF.

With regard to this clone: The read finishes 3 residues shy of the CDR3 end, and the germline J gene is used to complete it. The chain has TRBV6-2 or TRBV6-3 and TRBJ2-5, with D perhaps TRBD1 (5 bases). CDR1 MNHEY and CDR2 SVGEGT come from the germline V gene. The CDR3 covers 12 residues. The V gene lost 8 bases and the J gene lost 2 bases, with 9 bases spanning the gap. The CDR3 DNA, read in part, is TGTGCCAGCTGTGACAGTCAAGAGACC. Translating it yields CASCDSQET. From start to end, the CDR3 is CASCDSQETQYF.

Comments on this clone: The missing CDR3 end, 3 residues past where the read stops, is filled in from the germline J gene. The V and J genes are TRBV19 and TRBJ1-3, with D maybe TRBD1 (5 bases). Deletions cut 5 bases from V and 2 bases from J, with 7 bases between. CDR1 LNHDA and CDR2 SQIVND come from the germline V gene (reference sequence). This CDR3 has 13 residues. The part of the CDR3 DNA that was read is TGTGCCAGTAGTCGGGGGGCTGGAAACACC. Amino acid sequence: CASSRGAGNT. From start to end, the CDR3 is CASSRGAGNTIYF.

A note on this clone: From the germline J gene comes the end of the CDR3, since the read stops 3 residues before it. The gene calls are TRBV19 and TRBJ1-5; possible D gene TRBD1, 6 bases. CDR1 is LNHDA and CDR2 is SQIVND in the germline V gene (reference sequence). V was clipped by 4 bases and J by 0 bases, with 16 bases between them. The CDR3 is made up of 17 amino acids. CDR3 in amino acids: CASSTPLGANSNQPQHF. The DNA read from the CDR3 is TGTGCCAGTAGTACACCCCTGGGGGCAAATAGCAATCAGCCC.

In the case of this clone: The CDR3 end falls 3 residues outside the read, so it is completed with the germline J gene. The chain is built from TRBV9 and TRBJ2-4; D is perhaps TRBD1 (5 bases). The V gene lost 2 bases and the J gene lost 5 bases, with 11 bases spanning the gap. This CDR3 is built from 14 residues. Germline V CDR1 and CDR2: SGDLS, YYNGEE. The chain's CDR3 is CASSVRPGQNIQYF. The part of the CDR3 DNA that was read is TGTGCCAGCAGCGTCAGGCCAGGGCAAAACATT. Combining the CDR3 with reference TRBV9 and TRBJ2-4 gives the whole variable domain DSGVTQTPKHLITATGQRVTLRCSPRSGDLSVYWYQQSLDQGLQFLIQYYNGEERAKGNILERFSAQQFPDLHSELNLSSLELGDSALYFCASSVRPGQNIQYFGAGTRLSVL.

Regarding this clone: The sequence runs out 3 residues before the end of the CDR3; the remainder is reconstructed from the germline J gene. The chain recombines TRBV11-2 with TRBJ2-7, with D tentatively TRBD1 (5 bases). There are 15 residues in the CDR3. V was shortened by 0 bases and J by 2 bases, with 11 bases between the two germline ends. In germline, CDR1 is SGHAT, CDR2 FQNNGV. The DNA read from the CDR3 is TGTGCCAGCAGCTTAGATCTTGACAGAACCTACGAG. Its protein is CASSLDLDRTYE. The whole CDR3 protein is CASSLDLDRTYEQYF.

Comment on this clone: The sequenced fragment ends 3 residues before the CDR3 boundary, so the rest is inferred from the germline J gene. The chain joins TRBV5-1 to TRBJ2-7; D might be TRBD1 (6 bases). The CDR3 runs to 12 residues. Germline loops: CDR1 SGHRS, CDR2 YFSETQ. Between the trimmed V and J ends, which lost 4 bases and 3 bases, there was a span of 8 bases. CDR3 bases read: TGCGCCAGCAGCCAGACAGGCTACGAG. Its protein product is CASSQTGYE. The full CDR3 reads CASSQTGYEQYF.

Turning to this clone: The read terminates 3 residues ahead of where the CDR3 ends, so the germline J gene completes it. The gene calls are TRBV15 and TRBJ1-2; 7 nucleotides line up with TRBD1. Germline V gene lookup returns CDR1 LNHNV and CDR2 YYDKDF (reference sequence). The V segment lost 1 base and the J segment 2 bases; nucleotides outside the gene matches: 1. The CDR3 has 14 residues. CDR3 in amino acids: CATSRGDSNYGYTF. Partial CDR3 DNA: TGTGCCACCAGCAGAGGGGACAGCAACTATGGC. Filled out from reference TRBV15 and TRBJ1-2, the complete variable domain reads DAMVIQNPRYQVTQFGKPVTLSCSQTLNHNVMYWYQQKSSQAPKLLFHYYDKDFNNEADTPDNFQSRRPNTSFCFLDIRSPGLGDTAMYLCATSRGDSNYGYTFGSGTRLTVV.

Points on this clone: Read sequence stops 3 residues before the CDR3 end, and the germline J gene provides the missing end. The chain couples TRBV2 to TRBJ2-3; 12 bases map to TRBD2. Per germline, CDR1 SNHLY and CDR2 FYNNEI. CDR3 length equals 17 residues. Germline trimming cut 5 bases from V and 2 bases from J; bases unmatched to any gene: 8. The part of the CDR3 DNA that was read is TGTGCCAGCAGTTCGACTAGCGGGGGTCCCGACACAGATACG. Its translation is CASSSTSGGPDTDT. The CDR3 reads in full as CASSSTSGGPDTDTQYF.

CDR3 bases read: TGTGCCAGTAAGTCGAGGGGAATCTACGAG. It is translated as CASKSRGIYE. The entire CDR3 protein reads CASKSRGIYEQYF. V gene TRBV19 combines with J gene TRBJ2-7, with D perhaps assigned TRBD1 or TRBD2 (5 bases each). The missing CDR3 end, 3 residues past where the read stops, is filled in from the germline J gene. Germline loops: CDR1 LNHDA, CDR2 SQIVND (reference sequence). V was trimmed by 7 bases and J by 3 bases, leaving 13 bases between them. The CDR3 covers 13 residues.

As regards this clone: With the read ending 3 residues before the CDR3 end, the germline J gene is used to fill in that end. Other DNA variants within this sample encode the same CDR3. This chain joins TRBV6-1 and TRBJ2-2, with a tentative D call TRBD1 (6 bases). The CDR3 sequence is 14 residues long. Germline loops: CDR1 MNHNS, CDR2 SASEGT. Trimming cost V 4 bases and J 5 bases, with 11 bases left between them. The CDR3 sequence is CASSGQTGTGELFF. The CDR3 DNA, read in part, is TGTGCCAGCAGTGGGCAAACAGGGACCGGGGAG.

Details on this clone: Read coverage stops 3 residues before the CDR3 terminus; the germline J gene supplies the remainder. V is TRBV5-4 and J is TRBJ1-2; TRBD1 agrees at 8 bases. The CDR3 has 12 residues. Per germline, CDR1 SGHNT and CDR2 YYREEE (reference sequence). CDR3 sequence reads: CASSFTGGRYTF. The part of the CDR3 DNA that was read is TGTGCCAGCAGCTTTACAGGGGGTAGA.